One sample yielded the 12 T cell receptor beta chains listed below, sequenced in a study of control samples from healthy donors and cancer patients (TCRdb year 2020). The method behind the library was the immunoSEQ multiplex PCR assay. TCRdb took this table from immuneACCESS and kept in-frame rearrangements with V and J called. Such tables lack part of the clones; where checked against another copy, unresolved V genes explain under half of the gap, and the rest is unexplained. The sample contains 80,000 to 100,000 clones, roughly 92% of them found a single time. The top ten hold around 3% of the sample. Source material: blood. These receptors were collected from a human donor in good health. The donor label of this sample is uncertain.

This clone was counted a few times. CDR3 region: CASSLEGGGGYTF. CDR3 DNA: TGCGCCAGCAGCTTGGAGGGTGGAGGTGGCTACACCTTC. The genes are TRBV5-1 and TRBJ1-2; no firm D call. The CDR3 is made up of 13 amino acids. CDR1 and CDR2 (germline): SGHRS, YFSETQ. Between the trimmed V and J ends, which lost 0 bases and 7 bases, there was a span of 10 bases.

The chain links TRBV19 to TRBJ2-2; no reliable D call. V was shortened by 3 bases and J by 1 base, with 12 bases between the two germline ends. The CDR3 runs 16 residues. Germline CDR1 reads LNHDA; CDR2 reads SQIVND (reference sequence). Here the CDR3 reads CASSITGLQNTGELFF. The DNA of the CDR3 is TGTGCCAGTAGTATCACTGGGCTCCAGAACACCGGGGAGCTGTTTTTT.

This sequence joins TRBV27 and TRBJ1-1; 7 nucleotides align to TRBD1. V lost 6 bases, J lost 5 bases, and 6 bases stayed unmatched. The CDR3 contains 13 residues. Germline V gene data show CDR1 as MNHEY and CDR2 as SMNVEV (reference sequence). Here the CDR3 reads CASRITGVTEAFF. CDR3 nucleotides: TGTGCCAGCAGAATAACAGGGGTTACTGAAGCTTTCTTT.

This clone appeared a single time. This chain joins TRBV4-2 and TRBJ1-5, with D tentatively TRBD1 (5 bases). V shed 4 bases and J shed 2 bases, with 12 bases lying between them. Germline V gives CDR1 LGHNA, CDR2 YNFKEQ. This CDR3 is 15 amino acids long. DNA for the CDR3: TGTGCCAGCAGCCCCGGGGGGGGTGGCAATCAGCCCCAGCATTTT. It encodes CASSPGGGGNQPQHF.

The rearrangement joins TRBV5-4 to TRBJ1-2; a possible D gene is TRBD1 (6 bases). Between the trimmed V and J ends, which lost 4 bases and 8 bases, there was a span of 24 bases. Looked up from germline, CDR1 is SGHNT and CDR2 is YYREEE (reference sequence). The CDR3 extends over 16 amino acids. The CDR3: CASSDPQGGQAGGYTF. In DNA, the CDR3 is TGTGCCAGCAGCGACCCCCAAGGGGGGCAGGCGGGGGGCTACACCTTC.

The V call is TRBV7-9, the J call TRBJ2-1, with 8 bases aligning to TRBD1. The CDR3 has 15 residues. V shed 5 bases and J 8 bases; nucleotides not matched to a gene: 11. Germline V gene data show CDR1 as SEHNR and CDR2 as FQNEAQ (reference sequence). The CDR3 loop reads CASSPRDRRGDEQFF. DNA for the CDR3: TGTGCCAGCAGCCCCCGGGACAGGCGAGGCGATGAGCAGTTCTTC.

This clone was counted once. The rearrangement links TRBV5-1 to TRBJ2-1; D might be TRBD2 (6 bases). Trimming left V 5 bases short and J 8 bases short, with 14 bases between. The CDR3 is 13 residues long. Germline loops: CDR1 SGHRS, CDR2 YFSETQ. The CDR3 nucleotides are TGCGCCAGCAGGGAGGGGACGGACGATGAGCAGTTCTTC. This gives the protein CASREGTDDEQFF.

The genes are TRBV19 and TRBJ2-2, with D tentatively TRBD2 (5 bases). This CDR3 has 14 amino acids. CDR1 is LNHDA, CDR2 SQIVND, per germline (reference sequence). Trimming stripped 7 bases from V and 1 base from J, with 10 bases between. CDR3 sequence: CASTLAQNTGELFF. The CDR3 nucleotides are TGTGCCAGTACTCTAGCCCAGAACACCGGGGAGCTGTTTTTT.

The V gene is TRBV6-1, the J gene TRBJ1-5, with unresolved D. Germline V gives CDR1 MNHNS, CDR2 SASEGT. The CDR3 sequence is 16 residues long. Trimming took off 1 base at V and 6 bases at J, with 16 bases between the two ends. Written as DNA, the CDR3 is TGTGCCAGCAGTGAAGGTAGTAACCCCGCGCGTCAGCCCCAGCATTTT. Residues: CASSEGSNPARQPQHF.

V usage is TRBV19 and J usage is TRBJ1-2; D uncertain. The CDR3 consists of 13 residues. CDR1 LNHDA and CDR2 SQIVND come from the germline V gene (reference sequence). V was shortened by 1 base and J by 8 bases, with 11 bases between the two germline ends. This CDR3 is CASSIVAGGGYTF. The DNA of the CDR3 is TGTGCCAGTAGTATAGTTGCAGGCGGCGGCTACACCTTC.

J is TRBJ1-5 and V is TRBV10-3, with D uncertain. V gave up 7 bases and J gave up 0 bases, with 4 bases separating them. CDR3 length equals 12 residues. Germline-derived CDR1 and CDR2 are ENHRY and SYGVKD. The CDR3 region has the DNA TGTGCCATCAAAGATAGCAATCAGCCCCAGCATTTT. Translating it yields CAIKDSNQPQHF.

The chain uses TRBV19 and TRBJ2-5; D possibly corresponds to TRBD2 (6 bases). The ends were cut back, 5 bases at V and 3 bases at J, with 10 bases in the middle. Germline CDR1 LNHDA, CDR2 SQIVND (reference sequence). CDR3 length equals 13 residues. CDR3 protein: CASSRGREETQYF. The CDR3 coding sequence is TGTGCCAGTAGTCGGGGGAGAGAAGAGACCCAGTACTTC.